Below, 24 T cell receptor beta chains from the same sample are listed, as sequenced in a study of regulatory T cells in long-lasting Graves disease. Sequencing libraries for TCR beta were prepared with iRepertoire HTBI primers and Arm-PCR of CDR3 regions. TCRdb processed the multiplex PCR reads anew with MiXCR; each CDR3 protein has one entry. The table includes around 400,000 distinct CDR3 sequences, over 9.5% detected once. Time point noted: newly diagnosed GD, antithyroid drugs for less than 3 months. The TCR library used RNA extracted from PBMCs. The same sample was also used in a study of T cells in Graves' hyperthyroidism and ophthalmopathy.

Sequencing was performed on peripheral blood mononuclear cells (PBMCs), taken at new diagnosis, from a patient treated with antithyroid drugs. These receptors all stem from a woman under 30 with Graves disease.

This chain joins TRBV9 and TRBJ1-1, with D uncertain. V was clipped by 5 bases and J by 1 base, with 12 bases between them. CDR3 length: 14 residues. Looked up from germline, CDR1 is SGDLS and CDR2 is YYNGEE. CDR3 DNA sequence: TGTGCCAGCAGTGCCTGGAGTGGGAACACTGAAGCTTTCTTT. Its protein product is CASSAWSGNTEAFF.

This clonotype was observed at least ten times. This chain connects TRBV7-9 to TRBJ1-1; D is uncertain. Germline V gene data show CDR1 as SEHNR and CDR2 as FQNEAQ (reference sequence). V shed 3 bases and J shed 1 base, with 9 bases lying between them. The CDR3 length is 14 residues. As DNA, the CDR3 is TGTGCCAGCAGCTTCCTTCTCTGGAACACTGAAGCTTTCTTT. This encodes CASSFLLWNTEAFF. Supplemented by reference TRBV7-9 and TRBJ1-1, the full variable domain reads DTGVSQNPRHKITKRGQNVTFRCDPISEHNRLYWYRQTLGQGPEFLTYFQNEAQLEKSRLLSDRFSAERPKGSFSTLEIQRTEQGDSAMYLCASSFLLWNTEAFFGQGTRLTVV.

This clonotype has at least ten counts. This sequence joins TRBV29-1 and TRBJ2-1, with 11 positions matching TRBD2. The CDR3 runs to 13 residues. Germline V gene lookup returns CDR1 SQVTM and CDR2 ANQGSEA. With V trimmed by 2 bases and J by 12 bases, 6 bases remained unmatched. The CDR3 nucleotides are TGCAGCGTTGAACCGGGACTAGCGGAAATGCAGTTCTTC. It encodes CSVEPGLAEMQFF.

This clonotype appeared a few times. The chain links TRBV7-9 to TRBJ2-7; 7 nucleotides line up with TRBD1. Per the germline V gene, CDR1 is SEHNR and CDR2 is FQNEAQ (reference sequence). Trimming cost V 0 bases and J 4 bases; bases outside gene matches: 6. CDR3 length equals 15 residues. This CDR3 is CASSLATGLFYEQYF. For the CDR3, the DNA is TGTGCCAGCAGCTTAGCGACAGGGCTTTTTTACGAGCAGTACTTC.

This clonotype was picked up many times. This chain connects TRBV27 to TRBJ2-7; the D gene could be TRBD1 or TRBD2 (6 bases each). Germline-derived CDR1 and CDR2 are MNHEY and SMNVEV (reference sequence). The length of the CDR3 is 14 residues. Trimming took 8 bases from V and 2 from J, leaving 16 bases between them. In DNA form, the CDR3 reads TGTGCCAGCGGGGCTTTTAGGGGGGCCTACGAGCAGTACTTC. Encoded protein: CASGAFRGAYEQYF.

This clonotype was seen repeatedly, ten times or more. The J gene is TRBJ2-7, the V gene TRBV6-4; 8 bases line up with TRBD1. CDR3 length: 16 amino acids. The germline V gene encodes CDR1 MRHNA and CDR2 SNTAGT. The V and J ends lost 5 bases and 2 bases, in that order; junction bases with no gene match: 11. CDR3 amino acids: CASSIRSGTGAYEQYF. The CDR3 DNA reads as TGTGCCAGCAGTATCAGGTCCGGGACAGGAGCCTACGAGCAGTACTTC.

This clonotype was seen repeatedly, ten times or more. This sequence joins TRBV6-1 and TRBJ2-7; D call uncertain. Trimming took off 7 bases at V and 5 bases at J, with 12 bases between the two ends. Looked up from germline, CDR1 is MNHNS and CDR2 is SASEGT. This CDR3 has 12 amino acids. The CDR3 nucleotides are TGTGCCAGCAACGGGCCTAGTAACGAGCAGTACGTC. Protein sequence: CASNGPSNEQYV.

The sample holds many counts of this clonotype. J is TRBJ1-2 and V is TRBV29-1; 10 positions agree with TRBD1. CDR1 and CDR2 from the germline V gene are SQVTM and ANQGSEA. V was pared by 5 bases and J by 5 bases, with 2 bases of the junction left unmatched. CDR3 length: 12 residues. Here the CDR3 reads CSVWDRGYGYTF. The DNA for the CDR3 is TGCAGCGTTTGGGACAGGGGTTATGGCTACACCTTC.

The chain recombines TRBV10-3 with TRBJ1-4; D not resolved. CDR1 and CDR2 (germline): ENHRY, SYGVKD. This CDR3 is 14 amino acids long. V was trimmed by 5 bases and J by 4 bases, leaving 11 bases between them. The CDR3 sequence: CAISPGGINEKLFF. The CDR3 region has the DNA TGTGCCATCAGTCCTGGTGGCATTAATGAAAAACTGTTTTTT.

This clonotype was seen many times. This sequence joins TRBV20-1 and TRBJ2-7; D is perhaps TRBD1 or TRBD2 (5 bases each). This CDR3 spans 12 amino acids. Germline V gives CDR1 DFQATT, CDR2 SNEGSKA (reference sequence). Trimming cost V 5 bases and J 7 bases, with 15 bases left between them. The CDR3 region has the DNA TGCAGTGCTGGGGACCGCCCGCCAGAGCAGTACTTC. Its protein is CSAGDRPPEQYF.

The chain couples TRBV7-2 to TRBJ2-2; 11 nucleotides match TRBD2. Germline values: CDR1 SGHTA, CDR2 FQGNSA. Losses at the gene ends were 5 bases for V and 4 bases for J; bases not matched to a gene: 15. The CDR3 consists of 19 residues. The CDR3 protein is CASSRPGLADPAVTGELFF. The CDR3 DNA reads TGTGCCAGCAGCCGTCCGGGACTAGCGGACCCGGCGGTCACCGGGGAGCTGTTTTTT.

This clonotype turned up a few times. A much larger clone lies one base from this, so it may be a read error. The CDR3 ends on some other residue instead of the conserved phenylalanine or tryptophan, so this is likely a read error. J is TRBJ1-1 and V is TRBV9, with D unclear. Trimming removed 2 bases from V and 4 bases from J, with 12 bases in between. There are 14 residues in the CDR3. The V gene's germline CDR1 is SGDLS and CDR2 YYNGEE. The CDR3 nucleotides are TGTGCCAGCAGCGTTGCTATGGTGAGCACTGAAGCTTTCTCT. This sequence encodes CASSVAMVSTEAFS.

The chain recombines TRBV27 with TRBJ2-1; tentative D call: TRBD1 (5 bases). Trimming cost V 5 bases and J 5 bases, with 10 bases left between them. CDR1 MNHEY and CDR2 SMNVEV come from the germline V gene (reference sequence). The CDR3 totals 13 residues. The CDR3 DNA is TGTGCCAGCAGTCAGGGTCACCACAATGAGCAGTTCTTC. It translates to CASSQGHHNEQFF.

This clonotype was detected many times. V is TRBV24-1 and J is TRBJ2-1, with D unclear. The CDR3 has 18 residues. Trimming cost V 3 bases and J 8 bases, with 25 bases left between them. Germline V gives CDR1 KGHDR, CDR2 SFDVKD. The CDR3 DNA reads TGTGCCACCAGTGATCCAGCATTCACCGGGTCTACAGAGTATGAGCAGTTCTTC. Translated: CATSDPAFTGSTEYEQFF.

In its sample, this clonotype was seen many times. CDR3 residues: CASASPRGGLSSDTQYF. DNA for the CDR3: TGTGCCAGCGCGTCCCCACGAGGGGGGCTTTCGTCCGATACGCAGTATTTT. The J gene is TRBJ2-3, the V gene TRBV7-3; the D call may be TRBD1 or TRBD2 (6 bases each). The CDR3 is 17 residues long. In germline, CDR1 is SGHTA, CDR2 FQGTGA. With 8 bases removed from V and 6 bases from J, the gap between germline ends came to 27 bases.

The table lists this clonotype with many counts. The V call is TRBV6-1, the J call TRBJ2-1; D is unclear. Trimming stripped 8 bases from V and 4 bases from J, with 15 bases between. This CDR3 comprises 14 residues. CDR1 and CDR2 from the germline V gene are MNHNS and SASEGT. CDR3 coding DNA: TGTGCCAGCGTTCCCCATACCCAGTACAATGAGCAGTTCTTC. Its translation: CASVPHTQYNEQFF.

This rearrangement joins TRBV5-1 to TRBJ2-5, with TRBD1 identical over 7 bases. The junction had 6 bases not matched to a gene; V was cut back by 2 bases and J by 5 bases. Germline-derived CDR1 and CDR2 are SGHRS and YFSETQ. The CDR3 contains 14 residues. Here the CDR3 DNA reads TGCGCCAGCAGCTTTGACAGGGTCGACGAGACCCAGTACTTC. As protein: CASSFDRVDETQYF.

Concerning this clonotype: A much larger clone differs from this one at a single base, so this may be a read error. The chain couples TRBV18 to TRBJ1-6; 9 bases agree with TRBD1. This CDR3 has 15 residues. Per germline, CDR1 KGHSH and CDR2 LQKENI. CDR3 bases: TGTGCCGGCTCACCGGGACAGGGTTATAATTCACCCCTCCACTTT. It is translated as CAGSPGQGYNSPLHF.

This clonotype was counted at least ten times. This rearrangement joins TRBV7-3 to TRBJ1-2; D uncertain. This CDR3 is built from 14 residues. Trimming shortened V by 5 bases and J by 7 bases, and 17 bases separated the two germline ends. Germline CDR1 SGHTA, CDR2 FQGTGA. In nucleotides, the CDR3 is TGTGCCAGCAGCCCAAAGGGAGGGTCTGGTGGCTACACCTTC. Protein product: CASSPKGGSGGYTF. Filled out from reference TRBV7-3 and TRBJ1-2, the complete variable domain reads GAGVSQTPSNKVTEKGKYVELRCDPISGHTALYWYRQSLGQGPEFLIYFQGTGAADDSGLPNDRFFAVRPEGSVSTLKIQRTERGDSAVYLCASSPKGGSGGYTFGSGTRLTVV.

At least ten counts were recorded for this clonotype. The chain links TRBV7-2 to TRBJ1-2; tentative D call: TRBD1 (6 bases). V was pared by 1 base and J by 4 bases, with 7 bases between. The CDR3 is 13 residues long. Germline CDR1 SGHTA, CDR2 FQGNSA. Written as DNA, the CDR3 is TGTGCCAGCAGCTTAGACAGGGTCTATGGCTACACCTTC. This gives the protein CASSLDRVYGYTF.

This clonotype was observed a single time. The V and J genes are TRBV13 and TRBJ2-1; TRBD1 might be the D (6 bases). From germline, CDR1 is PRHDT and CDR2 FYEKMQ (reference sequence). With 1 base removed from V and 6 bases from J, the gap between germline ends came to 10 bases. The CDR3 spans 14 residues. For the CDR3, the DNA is TGTGCCAGCAGCTTAGAGCACAGGGTCAATGAGCAGTTCTTC. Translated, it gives CASSLEHRVNEQFF. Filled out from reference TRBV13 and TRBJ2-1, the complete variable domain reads AAGVIQSPRHLIKEKRETATLKCYPIPRHDTVYWYQQGPGQDPQFLISFYEKMQSDKGSIPDRFSAQQFSDYHSELNMSSLELGDSALYFCASSLEHRVNEQFFGPGTRLTVL.

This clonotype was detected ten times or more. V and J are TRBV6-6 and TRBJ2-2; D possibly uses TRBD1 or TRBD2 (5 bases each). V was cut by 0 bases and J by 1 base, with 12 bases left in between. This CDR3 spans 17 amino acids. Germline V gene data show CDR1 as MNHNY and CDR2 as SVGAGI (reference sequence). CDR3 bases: TGTGCCAGCAGTTACTCGGGGGACCGGAGGAACACCGGGGAGCTGTTTTTT. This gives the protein CASSYSGDRRNTGELFF.

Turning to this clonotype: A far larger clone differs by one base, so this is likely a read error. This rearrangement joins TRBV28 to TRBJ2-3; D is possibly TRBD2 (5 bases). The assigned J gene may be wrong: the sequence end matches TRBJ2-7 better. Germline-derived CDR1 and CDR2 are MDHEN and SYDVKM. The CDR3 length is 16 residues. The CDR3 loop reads CASSTPPVATTYEQYF. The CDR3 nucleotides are TGTGCCAGCAGCACCCCCCCGGTAGCGACCACCTACGAGCAGTACTTC.

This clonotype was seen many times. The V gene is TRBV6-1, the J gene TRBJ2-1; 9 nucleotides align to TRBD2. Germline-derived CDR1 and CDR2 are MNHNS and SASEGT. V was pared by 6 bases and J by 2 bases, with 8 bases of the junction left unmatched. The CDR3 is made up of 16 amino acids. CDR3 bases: TGTGCCAGCAGCGACTTTAGCGGGAGAACCTACAATGAGCAGTTCTTC. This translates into CASSDFSGRTYNEQFF.